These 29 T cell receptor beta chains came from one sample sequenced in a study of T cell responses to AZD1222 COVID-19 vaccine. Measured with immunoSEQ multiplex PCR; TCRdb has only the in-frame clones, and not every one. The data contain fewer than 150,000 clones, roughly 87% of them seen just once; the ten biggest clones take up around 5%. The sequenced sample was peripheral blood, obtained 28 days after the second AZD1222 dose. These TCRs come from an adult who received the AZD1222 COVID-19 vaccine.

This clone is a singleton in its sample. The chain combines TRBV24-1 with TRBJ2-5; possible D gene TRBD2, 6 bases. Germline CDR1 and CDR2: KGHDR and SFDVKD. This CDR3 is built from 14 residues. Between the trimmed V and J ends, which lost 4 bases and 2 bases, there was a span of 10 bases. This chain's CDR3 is CATSESSAQETQYF. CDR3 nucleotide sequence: TGTGCCACCAGTGAATCTAGCGCGCAAGAGACCCAGTACTTC.

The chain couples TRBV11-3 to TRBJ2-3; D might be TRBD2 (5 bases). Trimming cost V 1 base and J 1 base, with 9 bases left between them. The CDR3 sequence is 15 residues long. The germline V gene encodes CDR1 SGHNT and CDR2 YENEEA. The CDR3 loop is CASSLGGAGTDTQYF. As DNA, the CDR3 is TGTGCCAGCAGCTTAGGGGGAGCAGGCACAGATACGCAGTATTTT.

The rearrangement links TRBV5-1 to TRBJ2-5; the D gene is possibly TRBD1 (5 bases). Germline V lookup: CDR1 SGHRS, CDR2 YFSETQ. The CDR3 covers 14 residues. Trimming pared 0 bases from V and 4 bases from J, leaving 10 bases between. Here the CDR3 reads CASSLAQGRETQYF. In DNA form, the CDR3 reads TGCGCCAGCAGCTTGGCCCAGGGCCGAGAGACCCAGTACTTC.

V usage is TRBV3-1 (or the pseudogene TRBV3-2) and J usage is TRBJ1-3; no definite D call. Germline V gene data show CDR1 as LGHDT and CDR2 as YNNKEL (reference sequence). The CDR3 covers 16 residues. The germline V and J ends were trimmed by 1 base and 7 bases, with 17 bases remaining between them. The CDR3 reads CASSQGASIGENTIYF. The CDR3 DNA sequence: TGTGCCAGCAGCCAAGGGGCCTCGATTGGGGAGAACACCATATATTTT.

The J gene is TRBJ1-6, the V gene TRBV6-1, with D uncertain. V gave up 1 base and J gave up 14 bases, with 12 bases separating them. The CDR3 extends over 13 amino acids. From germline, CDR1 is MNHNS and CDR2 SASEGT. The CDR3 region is CASSEGEGWSLHF. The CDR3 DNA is TGTGCCAGCAGTGAAGGGGAGGGTTGGTCCCTCCACTTT.

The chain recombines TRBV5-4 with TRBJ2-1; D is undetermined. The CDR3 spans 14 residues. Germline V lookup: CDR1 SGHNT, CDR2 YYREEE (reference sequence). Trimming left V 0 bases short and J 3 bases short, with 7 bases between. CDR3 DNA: TGTGCCAGCAGCTTGGGGCGGAACTACAATGAGCAGTTCTTC. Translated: CASSLGRNYNEQFF.

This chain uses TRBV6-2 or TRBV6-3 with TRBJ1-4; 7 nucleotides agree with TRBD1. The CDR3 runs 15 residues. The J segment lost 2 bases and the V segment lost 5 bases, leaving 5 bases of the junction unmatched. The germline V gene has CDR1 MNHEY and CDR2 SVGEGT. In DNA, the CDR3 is TGTGCCAGCAGTCAAGACAGGGCCACTAATGAAAAACTGTTTTTT. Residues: CASSQDRATNEKLFF.

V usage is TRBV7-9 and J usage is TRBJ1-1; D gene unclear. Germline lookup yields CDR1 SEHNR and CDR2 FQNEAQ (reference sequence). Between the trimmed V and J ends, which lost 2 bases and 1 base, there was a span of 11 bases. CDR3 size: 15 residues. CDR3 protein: CASSLLRRQNTEAFF. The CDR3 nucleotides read TGTGCCAGCAGCTTATTACGAAGGCAGAACACTGAAGCTTTCTTT.

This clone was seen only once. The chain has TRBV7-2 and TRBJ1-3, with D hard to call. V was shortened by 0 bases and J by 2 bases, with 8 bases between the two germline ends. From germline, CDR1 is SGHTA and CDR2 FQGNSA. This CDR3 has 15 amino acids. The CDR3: CASSLAAETGNTIYF. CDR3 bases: TGTGCCAGCAGCTTAGCGGCAGAAACTGGAAACACCATATATTTT.

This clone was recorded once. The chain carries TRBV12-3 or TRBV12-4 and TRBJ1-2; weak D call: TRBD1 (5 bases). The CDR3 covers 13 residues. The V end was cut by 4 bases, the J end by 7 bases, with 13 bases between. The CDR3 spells CASSSGTAPGYTF. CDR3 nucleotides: TGTGCCAGCAGTTCAGGGACGGCCCCTGGCTACACCTTC.

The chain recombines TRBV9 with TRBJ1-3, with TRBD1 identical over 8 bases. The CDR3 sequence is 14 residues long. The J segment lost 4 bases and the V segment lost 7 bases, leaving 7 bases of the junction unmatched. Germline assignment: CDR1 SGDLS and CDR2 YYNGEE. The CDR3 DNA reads TGTGCCAGCGGGGGGACAGGTCTCGGAAACACCATATATTTT. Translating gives CASGGTGLGNTIYF.

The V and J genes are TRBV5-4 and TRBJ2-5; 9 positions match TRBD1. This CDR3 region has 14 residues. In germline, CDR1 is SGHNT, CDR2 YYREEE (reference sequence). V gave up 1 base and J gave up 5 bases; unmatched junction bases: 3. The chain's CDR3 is CASSLWDREETQYF. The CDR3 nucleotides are TGTGCCAGCAGCTTGTGGGACAGGGAGGAGACCCAGTACTTC.

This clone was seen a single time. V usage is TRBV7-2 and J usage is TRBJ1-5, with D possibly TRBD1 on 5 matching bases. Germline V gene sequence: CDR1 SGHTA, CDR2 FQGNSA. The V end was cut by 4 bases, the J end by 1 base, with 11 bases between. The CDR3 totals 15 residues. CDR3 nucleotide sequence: TGTGCCAGCAGCTCCCTGGCAGGGAGCAATCAGCCCCAGCATTTT. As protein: CASSSLAGSNQPQHF.

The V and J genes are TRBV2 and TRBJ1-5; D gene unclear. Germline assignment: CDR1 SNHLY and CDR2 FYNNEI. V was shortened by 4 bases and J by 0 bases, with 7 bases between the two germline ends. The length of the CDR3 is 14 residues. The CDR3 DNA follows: TGTGCCAGCAGTGTACAGTATAGCAATCAGCCCCAGCATTTT. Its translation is CASSVQYSNQPQHF. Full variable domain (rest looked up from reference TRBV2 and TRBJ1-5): EPEVTQTPSHQVTQMGQEVILRCVPISNHLYFYWYRQILGQKVEFLVSFYNNEISEKSEIFDDQFSVERPDGSNFTLKIRSTKLEDSAMYFCASSVQYSNQPQHFGDGTRLSIL.

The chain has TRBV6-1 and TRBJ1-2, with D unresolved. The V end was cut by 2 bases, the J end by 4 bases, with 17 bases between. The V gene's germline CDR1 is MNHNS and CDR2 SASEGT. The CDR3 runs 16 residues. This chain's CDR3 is CASSEKRRTDIYGYTF. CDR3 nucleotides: TGTGCCAGCAGTGAAAAACGACGGACGGATATCTATGGCTACACCTTC.

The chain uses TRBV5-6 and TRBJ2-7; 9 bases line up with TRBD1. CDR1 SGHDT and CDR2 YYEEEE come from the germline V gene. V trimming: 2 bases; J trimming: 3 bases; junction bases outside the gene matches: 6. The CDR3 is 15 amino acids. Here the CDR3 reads CASSFSGTGFYEQYF. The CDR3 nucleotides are TGTGCCAGCAGCTTTTCCGGGACAGGGTTCTACGAGCAGTACTTC.

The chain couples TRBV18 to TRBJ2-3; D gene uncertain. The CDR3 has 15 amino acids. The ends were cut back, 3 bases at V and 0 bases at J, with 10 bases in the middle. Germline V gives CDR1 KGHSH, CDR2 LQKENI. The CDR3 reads CASSPLSASTDTQYF. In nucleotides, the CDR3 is TGTGCCAGCTCACCTCTCTCCGCCAGCACAGATACGCAGTATTTT.

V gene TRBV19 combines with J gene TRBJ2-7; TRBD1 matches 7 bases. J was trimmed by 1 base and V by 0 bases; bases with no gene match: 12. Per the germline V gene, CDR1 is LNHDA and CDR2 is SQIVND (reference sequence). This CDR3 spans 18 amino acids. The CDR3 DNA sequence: TGTGCCAGTAGTATAGATGGGCGGACAGGATGGTTATCCTACGAGCAGTACTTC. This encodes CASSIDGRTGWLSYEQYF.

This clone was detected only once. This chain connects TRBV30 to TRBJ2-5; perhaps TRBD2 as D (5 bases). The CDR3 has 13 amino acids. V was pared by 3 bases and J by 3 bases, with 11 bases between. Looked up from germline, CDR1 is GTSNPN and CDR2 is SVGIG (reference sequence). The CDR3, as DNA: TGTGCCTGGAGCGCCGACTATGAAGAGACCCAGTACTTC. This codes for CAWSADYEETQYF.

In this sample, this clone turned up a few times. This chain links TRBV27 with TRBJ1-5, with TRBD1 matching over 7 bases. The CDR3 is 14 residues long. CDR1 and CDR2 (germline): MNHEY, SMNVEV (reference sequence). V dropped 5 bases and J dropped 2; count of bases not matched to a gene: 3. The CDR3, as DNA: TGTGCCAGCAGTCCCAGGGGGGGCAATCAGCCCCAGCATTTT. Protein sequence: CASSPRGGNQPQHF.

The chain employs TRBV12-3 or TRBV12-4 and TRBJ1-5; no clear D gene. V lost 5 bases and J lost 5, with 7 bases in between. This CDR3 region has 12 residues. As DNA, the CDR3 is TGTGCCAGCAGTCCCCAGGATCAGCCCCAGCATTTT. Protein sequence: CASSPQDQPQHF.

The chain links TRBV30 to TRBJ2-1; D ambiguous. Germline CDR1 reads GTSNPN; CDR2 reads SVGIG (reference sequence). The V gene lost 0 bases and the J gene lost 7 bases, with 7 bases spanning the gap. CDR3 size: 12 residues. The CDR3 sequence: CAWSVRPNEQFF. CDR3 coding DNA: TGTGCCTGGAGTGTACGACCTAATGAGCAGTTCTTC.

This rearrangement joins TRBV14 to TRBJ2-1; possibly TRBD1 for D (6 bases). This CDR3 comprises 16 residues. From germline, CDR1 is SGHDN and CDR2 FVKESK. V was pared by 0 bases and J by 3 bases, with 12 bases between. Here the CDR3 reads CASSQDRSRGYNEQFF. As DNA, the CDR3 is TGTGCCAGCAGCCAAGATCGCAGCAGGGGCTACAATGAGCAGTTCTTC.

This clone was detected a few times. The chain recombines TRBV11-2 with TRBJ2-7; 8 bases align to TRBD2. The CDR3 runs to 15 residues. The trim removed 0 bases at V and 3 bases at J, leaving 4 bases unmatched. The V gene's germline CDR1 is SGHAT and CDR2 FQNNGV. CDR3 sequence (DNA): TGTGCCAGCAGCTTAGAACTAGCGGACAGCTACGAGCAGTACTTC. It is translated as CASSLELADSYEQYF.

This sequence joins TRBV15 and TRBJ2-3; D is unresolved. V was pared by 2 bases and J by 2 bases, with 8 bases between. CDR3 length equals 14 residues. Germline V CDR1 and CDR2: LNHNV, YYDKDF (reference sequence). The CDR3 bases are TGTGCCACCAGCAGACGGAGCCCCACAGATACGCAGTATTTT. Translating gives CATSRRSPTDTQYF.

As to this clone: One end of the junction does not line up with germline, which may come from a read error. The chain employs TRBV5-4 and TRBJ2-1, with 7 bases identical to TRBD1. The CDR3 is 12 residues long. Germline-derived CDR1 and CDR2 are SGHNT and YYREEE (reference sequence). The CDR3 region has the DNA TGTGCCAGCAGCTTGTCCCCAGGGGGTGGGATCTTC. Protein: CASSLSPGGGIF.

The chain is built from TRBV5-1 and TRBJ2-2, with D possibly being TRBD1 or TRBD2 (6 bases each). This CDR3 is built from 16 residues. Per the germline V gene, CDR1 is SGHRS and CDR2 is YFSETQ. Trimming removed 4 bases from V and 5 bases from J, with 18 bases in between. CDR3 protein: CASSRREGGETGELFF. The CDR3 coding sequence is TGCGCCAGCAGCCGCCGTGAGGGGGGCGAAACCGGGGAGCTGTTTTTT.

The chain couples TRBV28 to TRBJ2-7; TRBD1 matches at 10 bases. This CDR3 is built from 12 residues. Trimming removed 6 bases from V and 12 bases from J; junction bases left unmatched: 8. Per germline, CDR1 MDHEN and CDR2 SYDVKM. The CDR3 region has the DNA TGTGCCAGCAGGACCCGGGACAGGGGTTGGTACTTC. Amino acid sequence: CASRTRDRGWYF. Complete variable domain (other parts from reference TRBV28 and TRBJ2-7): DVKVTQSSRYLVKRTGEKVFLECVQDMDHENMFWYRQDPGLGLRLIYFSYDVKMKEKGDIPEGYSVSREKKERFSLILESASTNQTSMYLCASRTRDRGWYFGPGTRLTVT.

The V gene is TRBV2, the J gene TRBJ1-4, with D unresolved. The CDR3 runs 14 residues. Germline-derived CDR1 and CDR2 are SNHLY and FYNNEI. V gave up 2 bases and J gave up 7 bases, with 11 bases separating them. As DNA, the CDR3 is TGTGCCAGCAGTGAAAATGGGCTTTCTGAAAAACTGTTTTTT. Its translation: CASSENGLSEKLFF.